This T cell receptor (beta chain) was sequenced in a study of OX40 agonist ivuxolimab in advanced cancers. The wider study: Those treated in dose escalation had hepatocellular carcinoma, melanoma, renal cell cancer or head and neck cancer. A male proportion of more than 75% was recorded, with mean age approximately 64 years and range roughly 23 to 79.

This CDR3 comprises 13 residues. V lost 0 bases to trimming and J lost 7 bases, with 10 bases between them. From germline, CDR1 is MNHEY and CDR2 SVGAGI. This clone was seen a handful of times. Antigen: not known. Regarding the study as a whole: At doses 0.1 to 3.0 mg/kg, CD4+ and CD8+ clones expanded.

Libraries were prepared by immunoSEQ multiplex PCR; TCRdb keeps only in-frame clonotypes and omits some of them. The data hold 45,000 to 60,000 clones, with around 90% observed a single time. Samples of blood were obtained at baseline, on cycle 4 day 1, and on cycle 7 day 1. The rearrangement links TRBV6-5 to TRBJ2-7, with D perhaps assigned TRBD1 or TRBD2 (5 bases each). This TCR was recovered from an adult with an advanced solid tumor such as melanoma, head and neck, liver or kidney cancer. The sequencing used CD4+ or CD8+ T cells sorted from blood, collected in a trial of the OX40 agonist ivuxolimab. CDR3 sequence (DNA): TGTGCCAGCAGTTACTCGGGACCCCTGGAGCAGTACTTC. This codes for CASSYSGPLEQYF.